One sample yielded the 29 T cell receptor beta chains listed below, sequenced in a study of regulatory T cells in long-lasting Graves disease. Described time point: newly diagnosed GD, antithyroid drugs for less than 3 months. PBMCs provided the RNA from which the TCR library was made. Library construction for TCR beta used iRepertoire HTBI primers and Arm-PCR of CDR3 regions. TCRdb recomputed calls from the multiplex PCR reads with MiXCR, one row per CDR3 protein. Of 200,000 to 250,000 distinct CDR3 sequences listed, 20% to 25% were seen once; the top ten hold around 13%. The source was peripheral blood mononuclear cells (PBMCs), collected at new diagnosis, from a patient treated with antithyroid drugs. These TCRs come from a female donor with Graves disease.

Concerning this clonotype: A single base separates this from a much larger clone, so it may be a read error. CDR3 sequence reads: CASRPGQGNQPQRF. CDR3 sequence (DNA): TGTGCCTCGAGACCGGGACAGGGTAATCAGCCCCAGCGTTTT. This chain links TRBV10-3 with TRBJ1-5, with 9 bases identical to TRBD1. This CDR3 is built from 14 residues. The germline V gene encodes CDR1 ENHRY and CDR2 SYGVKD.

A few counts support this clonotype. V usage is TRBV15 and J usage is TRBJ1-3; D not certain. The CDR3 totals 15 residues. Germline CDR1 LNHNV, CDR2 YYDKDF (reference sequence). V dropped 2 bases and J dropped 3 bases, with 11 bases sitting between them. In nucleotides, the CDR3 is TGTGCCACCAGCAGACCCCACGGCAATGGAAACACCATATATTTT. Protein product: CATSRPHGNGNTIYF.

This clonotype appeared many times. The chain couples TRBV20-1 to TRBJ2-7, with 11 bases aligning to TRBD2. V shed 0 bases and J 3 bases; nucleotides not matched to a gene: 10. In germline, CDR1 is DFQATT, CDR2 SNEGSKA (reference sequence). The CDR3 loop spans 17 amino acids. CDR3 protein: CSARDRLAGGLHYEQYF. The CDR3 bases are TGCAGTGCTAGAGACAGGCTAGCGGGGGGCCTTCACTACGAGCAGTACTTC.

This clonotype was detected many times. The chain couples TRBV15 to TRBJ2-5; D perhaps matches TRBD2 (5 bases). This CDR3 spans 14 amino acids. Germline V CDR1 and CDR2: LNHNV, YYDKDF (reference sequence). V shed 5 bases and J shed 5 bases, with 15 bases lying between them. CDR3 region: CATSARRDSETQYF. CDR3 sequence (DNA): TGTGCCACCAGCGCGAGACGGGATTCGGAGACCCAGTACTTC.

This clonotype was detected only a few times. This chain connects TRBV19 to TRBJ2-1; the match to TRBD2 covers 8 bases. V lost 10 bases to trimming and J lost 1 base; unmatched junction nucleotides: 12. The CDR3 is 16 residues long. Per the germline V gene, CDR1 is LNHDA and CDR2 is SQIVND (reference sequence). Here the CDR3 DNA reads TGTGCCACCCTACCTCTAGCGGGTGATTCCTACAATGAGCAGTTCTTC. Encoded protein: CATLPLAGDSYNEQFF.

This clonotype was seen a handful of times. This chain uses TRBV7-2 with TRBJ2-4; tentative D call: TRBD1 (5 bases). CDR1 and CDR2 (germline): SGHTA, FQGNSA. The CDR3 runs 14 residues. The germline V and J ends were trimmed by 1 base and 9 bases, with 13 bases remaining between them. This CDR3 is CASSLGADQGIQYF. The CDR3 DNA sequence: TGTGCCAGCAGCTTAGGTGCGGACCAGGGCATTCAGTACTTC.

At least ten counts were recorded for this clonotype. The V call is TRBV27, the J call TRBJ2-3; TRBD2 matches at 10 bases. CDR3 length: 16 residues. The germline V gene has CDR1 MNHEY and CDR2 SMNVEV (reference sequence). Trimming took 5 bases from V and 0 from J; bases not matched to a gene: 5. CDR3 coding DNA: TGTGCCAGCAGTCTAGGGACTAGCGCCAGCACAGATACGCAGTATTTT. Encoded protein: CASSLGTSASTDTQYF.

This clonotype showed up many times. This chain joins TRBV5-1 and TRBJ1-1; 7 positions match TRBD1. Per germline, CDR1 SGHRS and CDR2 YFSETQ. V lost 4 bases and J lost 4; bases outside the gene matches: 7. The CDR3 has 14 amino acids. This chain's CDR3 is CASSVTGAPTEAFF. The DNA of the CDR3 is TGCGCCAGCAGCGTTACAGGGGCCCCCACTGAAGCTTTCTTT. Together with reference TRBV5-1 and TRBJ1-1, the CDR3 gives the full variable domain: KAGVTQTPRYLIKTRGQQVTLSCSPISGHRSVSWYQQTPGQGLQFLFEYFSETQRNKGNFPGRFSGRQFSNSRSEMNVSTLELGDSALYLCASSVTGAPTEAFFGQGTRLTVV.

This clonotype was seen many times. V gene TRBV6-2 or TRBV6-3 combines with J gene TRBJ2-3; 8 nucleotides align to TRBD1. V shed 7 bases and J 3 bases; nucleotides not matched to a gene: 6. CDR1 is MNHEY, CDR2 SVGEGT, per germline. The CDR3 has 14 residues. In DNA, the CDR3 is TGTGCCAGCACCTTGGACAGGGAGACAGATACGCAGTATTTT. Protein sequence: CASTLDRETDTQYF.

This clonotype was detected many times. J is TRBJ2-5 and V is TRBV20-1; D gene uncertain. Per germline, CDR1 DFQATT and CDR2 SNEGSKA (reference sequence). V lost 3 bases, J lost 1 base, and 6 bases lay in between. This CDR3 region has 12 residues. The DNA of the CDR3 is TGCAGTGCTAGTAGGTCCCAAGAGACCCAGTACTTC. As protein: CSASRSQETQYF.

This clonotype was detected many times. The chain recombines TRBV7-2 with TRBJ1-1; the D gene is possibly TRBD1 (5 bases). V lost 3 bases and J 1 base, leaving 9 bases between the germline ends. The CDR3 spans 14 residues. CDR1 SGHTA and CDR2 FQGNSA come from the germline V gene. The CDR3 DNA is TGTGCCAGCAGCTTTAGGGGAAGGAACACTGAAGCTTTCTTT. Its protein product is CASSFRGRNTEAFF.

This clonotype was detected ten times or more. The chain combines TRBV18 with TRBJ1-2; D is undetermined. Germline CDR1 KGHSH, CDR2 LQKENI. The CDR3 runs to 13 residues. Trimming removed 8 bases at V and 4 bases at J, with 14 bases between. The CDR3 spells CASSPDGSYGYTF. CDR3 nucleotide sequence: TGTGCCAGCAGTCCGGACGGAAGCTATGGCTACACCTTC.

This clonotype was seen at least ten times. The V gene is TRBV5-1, the J gene TRBJ2-1; 11 bases line up with TRBD2. After removal of 3 bases from V and 2 bases from J, the junction contained 7 bases not matched to a gene. This CDR3 has 17 residues. Germline V gives CDR1 SGHRS, CDR2 YFSETQ. The CDR3: CASSSRLAGGPYNEQFF. In DNA form, the CDR3 reads TGCGCCAGCAGCTCCAGGCTAGCGGGGGGCCCCTACAATGAGCAGTTCTTC.

The table lists this clonotype with many counts. The rearrangement joins TRBV6-2 or TRBV6-3 to TRBJ2-1; either TRBD1 or TRBD2 may supply D (5 bases each). Germline values: CDR1 MNHEY, CDR2 SVGEGT. Trimming left V 1 base short and J 5 bases short, with 12 bases between. CDR3 length equals 15 residues. The CDR3 loop is CASSYYERGHNEQFF. The CDR3 DNA sequence: TGTGCCAGCAGTTACTATGAGAGGGGACACAATGAGCAGTTCTTC.

Many counts were recorded for this clonotype. V usage is TRBV5-1 and J usage is TRBJ1-5; tentative D call: TRBD1 (5 bases). Looked up from germline, CDR1 is SGHRS and CDR2 is YFSETQ. The germline V and J ends were trimmed by 3 bases and 9 bases, with 16 bases remaining between them. This CDR3 spans 14 amino acids. The CDR3 here is CASSSGTEGSPQHF. The CDR3 DNA sequence: TGCGCCAGCAGCTCCGGGACGGAAGGTTCGCCCCAGCATTTT.

On this clonotype itself: With only one base between it and a far larger clone, this is likely a read error. The chain joins TRBV7-9 to TRBJ2-5, with TRBD1 as a possible D gene (7 bases). The V and J ends lost 5 bases and 2 bases respectively, with 12 bases between them. The CDR3 has 14 amino acids. Germline V lookup: CDR1 SEHNR, CDR2 FQNEAQ (reference sequence). The CDR3 spells CASSGGTAQETQYF. The CDR3 DNA reads TGTGCCAGCAGCGGAGGGACAGCACAAGAGACCCAGTACTTC.

A note on this clonotype: A read error is the likely source, as a far larger clone sits one nucleotide away. The chain uses TRBV19 and TRBJ1-5, with D possibly matching TRBD1 (5 bases). The DNA end lines up better with TRBJ2-3; the J call may be wrong. The CDR3 consists of 16 residues. CDR1 and CDR2 (germline): LNHDA, SQIVND (reference sequence). CDR3 region: CASRSIAGSGNQPQYF. DNA for the CDR3: TGTGCCAGCAGATCCATAGCAGGGTCGGGCAATCAGCCCCAGTATTTT.

This clonotype was seen repeatedly, ten times or more. V gene TRBV29-1 combines with J gene TRBJ2-3; 8 bases are a match to TRBD1. V lost 2 bases and J lost 5; bases outside the gene matches: 6. The CDR3 covers 14 residues. The germline gives CDR1 SQVTM, CDR2 ANQGSEA. Here the CDR3 DNA reads TGCAGCGTTGAATGGCAGGGGGCGAGAGATACGCAGTATTTT. Translating it yields CSVEWQGARDTQYF.

There are many counts of this clonotype. J is TRBJ2-7 and V is TRBV7-2; no firm D call. The CDR3 length is 13 residues. The germline V gene encodes CDR1 SGHTA and CDR2 FQGNSA. V was pared by 1 base and J by 3 bases, with 7 bases between. The DNA of the CDR3 is TGTGCCAGCAGCTTAGAAAGAGTCTACGAGCAGTACTTC. Its translation: CASSLERVYEQYF.

At least ten counts were recorded for this clonotype. The V call is TRBV10-3, the J call TRBJ2-1, with 13 nucleotides matching TRBD2. Per germline, CDR1 ENHRY and CDR2 SYGVKD. V shed 7 bases and J 10 bases; nucleotides not matched to a gene: 7. The CDR3 is made up of 14 amino acids. CDR3 nucleotides: TGTGCCATCAACGGACTAGCGGGGGAGGGGGAGCAGTTCTTC. Translation: CAINGLAGEGEQFF.

This clonotype was recorded at least ten times. The CDR3 protein is CASTGAETQYF. CDR3 coding DNA: TGTGCCAGCACAGGGGCGGAGACCCAGTACTTC. This chain links TRBV7-2 with TRBJ2-5, with D possibly matching TRBD1 (6 bases). The CDR3 has 11 amino acids. Germline V gives CDR1 SGHTA, CDR2 FQGNSA. The V and J ends lost 7 bases and 5 bases respectively, with 8 bases between them.

The chain joins TRBV5-1 to TRBJ1-2, with 9 bases fitting TRBD1. The CDR3 has 14 amino acids. Germline CDR1 and CDR2: SGHRS and YFSETQ. Unmatched junction bases numbered 6, after V lost 3 bases and J lost 6 bases. The chain's CDR3 is CASSSGQGMDGYTF. The CDR3 DNA reads as TGCGCCAGCAGCTCGGGACAGGGTATGGATGGCTACACCTTC.

The rearrangement joins TRBV28 to TRBJ2-7; tentative D call: TRBD1 (6 bases). V was clipped by 4 bases and J by 6 bases, with 19 bases between them. CDR1 MDHEN and CDR2 SYDVKM come from the germline V gene. The CDR3 has 15 residues. CDR3 sequence reads: CASSSRQDLGGEQYF. As DNA, the CDR3 is TGTGCCAGCAGTTCCCGACAGGACCTGGGTGGCGAGCAGTACTTC.

This clonotype has a count of ten or more. One junction end does not reproduce the germline sequence, and a read error may be involved. The chain has TRBV24-1 and TRBJ2-5; 10 nucleotides match TRBD1. This CDR3 has 15 residues. Germline V gene sequence: CDR1 KGHDR, CDR2 SFDVKD. CDR3 nucleotide sequence: TGTGCCACCAGTGTTTCAGGACAGGGGGGAGAGGCCCAGTACTTC. This translates into CATSVSGQGGEAQYF.

This clonotype was found many times. The chain is built from TRBV29-1 and TRBJ1-4; D ambiguous. Germline V gene data show CDR1 as SQVTM and CDR2 as ANQGSEA. This CDR3 comprises 13 residues. Trimming took 5 bases from V and 4 from J, leaving 11 bases between them. CDR3 in DNA: TGCAGCGTTCTCAGGAGTCTTAATGAAAAACTGTTTTTT. Translating it yields CSVLRSLNEKLFF. Based on the CDR3 plus reference TRBV29-1 and TRBJ1-4, the full variable domain is SAVISQKPSRDICQRGTSLTIQCQVDSQVTMMFWYRQQPGQSLTLIATANQGSEATYESGFVIDKFPISRPNLTFSTLTVSNMSPEDSSIYLCSVLRSLNEKLFFGSGTQLSVL.

At least ten counts were recorded for this clonotype. The rearrangement joins TRBV28 to TRBJ1-1, with 7 bases lining up with TRBD1. The CDR3 is 13 amino acids. The J segment lost 5 bases and the V segment lost 7 bases, leaving 7 bases of the junction unmatched. Germline V gene sequence: CDR1 MDHEN, CDR2 SYDVKM. This CDR3 reads CASIRGRLTEAFF. In DNA, the CDR3 is TGTGCCAGCATAAGGGGGCGGTTAACTGAAGCTTTCTTT.

The sample holds many counts of this clonotype. Germline and junction disagree at one end, which may indicate a read error. The chain carries TRBV5-6 and TRBJ1-1; the match to TRBD1 covers 10 bases. This CDR3 has 15 amino acids. Looked up from germline, CDR1 is SGHDT and CDR2 is YYEEEE. The CDR3 DNA sequence: TGTGCCAGCAGCTTCTTGGGACAGGGGAACGCTGAAGCTTTCTTT. This gives the protein CASSFLGQGNAEAFF.

Concerning this clonotype: It is likely a read error: a sequence one base away is far more abundant. The chain carries TRBV7-2 and TRBJ2-1; TRBD2 matches 8 bases. Germline V gene lookup returns CDR1 SGHTA and CDR2 FQGNSA. CDR3 length equals 14 residues. CDR3 residues: CASSRSGEQETPYF. CDR3 sequence (DNA): TGTGCCAGCAGTCGTAGCGGGGAGCAAGAGACCCCGTACTTC.

This clonotype was detected ten times or more. The rearrangement joins TRBV20-1 to TRBJ2-5; D may be TRBD2 (5 bases). The CDR3 covers 14 residues. V shed 2 bases and J shed 3 bases, with 13 bases lying between them. Germline-derived CDR1 and CDR2 are DFQATT and SNEGSKA (reference sequence). The chain's CDR3 is CSARMRAREETQYF. DNA for the CDR3: TGCAGTGCTAGAATGCGGGCGAGGGAAGAGACCCAGTACTTC.